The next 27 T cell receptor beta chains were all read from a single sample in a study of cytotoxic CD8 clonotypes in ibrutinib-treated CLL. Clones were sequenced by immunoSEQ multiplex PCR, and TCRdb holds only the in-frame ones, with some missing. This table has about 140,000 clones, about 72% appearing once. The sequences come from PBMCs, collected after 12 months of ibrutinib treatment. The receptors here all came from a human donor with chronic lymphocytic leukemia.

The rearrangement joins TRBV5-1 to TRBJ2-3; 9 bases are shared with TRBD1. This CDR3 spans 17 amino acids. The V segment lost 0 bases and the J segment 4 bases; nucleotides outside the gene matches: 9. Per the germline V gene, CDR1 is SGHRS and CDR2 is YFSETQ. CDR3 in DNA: TGCGCCAGCAGCTTGGCCCAAGGGGGACAGGGAGCAGATACGCAGTATTTT. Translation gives CASSLAQGGQGADTQYF.

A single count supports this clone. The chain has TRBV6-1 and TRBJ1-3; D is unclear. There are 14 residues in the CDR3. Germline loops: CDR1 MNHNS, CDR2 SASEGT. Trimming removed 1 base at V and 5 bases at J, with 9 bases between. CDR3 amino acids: CASSEGGSRNTIYF. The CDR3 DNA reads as TGTGCCAGCAGTGAAGGGGGTTCGAGAAACACCATATATTTT.

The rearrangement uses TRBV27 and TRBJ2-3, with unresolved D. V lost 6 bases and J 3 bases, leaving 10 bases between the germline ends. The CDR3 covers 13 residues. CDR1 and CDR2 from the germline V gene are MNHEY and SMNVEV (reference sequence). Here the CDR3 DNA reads TGTGCCAGCAGGAGGATGTCTACAGATACGCAGTATTTT. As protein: CASRRMSTDTQYF.

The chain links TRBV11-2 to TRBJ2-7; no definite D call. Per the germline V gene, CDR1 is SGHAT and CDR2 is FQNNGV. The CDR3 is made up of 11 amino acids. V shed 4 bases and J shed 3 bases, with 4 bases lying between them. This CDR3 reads CASSSYYEQYF. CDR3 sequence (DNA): TGTGCCAGCAGCTCCTACTACGAGCAGTACTTC.

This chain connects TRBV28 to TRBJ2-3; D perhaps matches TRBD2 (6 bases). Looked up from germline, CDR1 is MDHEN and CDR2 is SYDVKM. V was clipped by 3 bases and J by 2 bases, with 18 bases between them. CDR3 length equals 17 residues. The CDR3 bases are TGTGCCAGCAGTTTTTTCTACCGGGAGTTGCACACAGATACGCAGTATTTT. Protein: CASSFFYRELHTDTQYF.

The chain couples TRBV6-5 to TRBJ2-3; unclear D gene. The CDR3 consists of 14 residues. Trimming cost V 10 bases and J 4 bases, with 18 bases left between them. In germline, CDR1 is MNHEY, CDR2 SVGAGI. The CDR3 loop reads CATSRSAYADTQYF. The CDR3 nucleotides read TGTGCCACCAGCAGGTCAGCCTATGCAGATACGCAGTATTTT.

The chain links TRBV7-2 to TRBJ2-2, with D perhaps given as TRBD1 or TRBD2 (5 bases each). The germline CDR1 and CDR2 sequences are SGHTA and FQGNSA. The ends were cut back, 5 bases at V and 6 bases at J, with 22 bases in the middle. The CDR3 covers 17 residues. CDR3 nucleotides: TGTGCCAGCAGCCCGTGGGGAGTAGGGGTTGGGGCCGGGGAGCTGTTTTTT. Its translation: CASSPWGVGVGAGELFF.

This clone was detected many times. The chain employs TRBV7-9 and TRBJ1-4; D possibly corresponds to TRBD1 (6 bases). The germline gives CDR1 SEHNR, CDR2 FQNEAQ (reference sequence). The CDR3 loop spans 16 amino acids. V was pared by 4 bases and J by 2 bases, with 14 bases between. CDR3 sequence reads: CASSSLQGPTNEKLFF. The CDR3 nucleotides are TGTGCCAGCAGCTCTTTGCAGGGGCCCACTAATGAAAAACTGTTTTTT.

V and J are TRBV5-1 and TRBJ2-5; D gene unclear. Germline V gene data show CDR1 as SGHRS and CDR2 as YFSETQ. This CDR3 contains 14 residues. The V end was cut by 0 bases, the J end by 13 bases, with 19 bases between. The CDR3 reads CASSLEPTVPARYF. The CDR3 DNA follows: TGCGCCAGCAGCTTGGAGCCCACCGTCCCGGCGAGGTACTTC.

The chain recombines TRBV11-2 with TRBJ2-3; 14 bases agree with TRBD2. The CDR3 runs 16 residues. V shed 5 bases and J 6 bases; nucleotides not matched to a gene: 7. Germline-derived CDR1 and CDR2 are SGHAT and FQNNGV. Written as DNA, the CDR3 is TGTGCCAGCAGCCCATTGGGACTAGCGGGAGCGGATACGCAGTATTTT. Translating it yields CASSPLGLAGADTQYF.

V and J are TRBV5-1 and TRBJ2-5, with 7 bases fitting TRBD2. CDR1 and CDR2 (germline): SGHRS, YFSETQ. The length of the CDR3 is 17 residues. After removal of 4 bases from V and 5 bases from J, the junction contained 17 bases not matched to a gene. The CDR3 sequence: CASSTRDYYQSSETQYF. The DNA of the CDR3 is TGCGCCAGCAGCACCCGGGACTACTACCAATCATCCGAGACCCAGTACTTC.

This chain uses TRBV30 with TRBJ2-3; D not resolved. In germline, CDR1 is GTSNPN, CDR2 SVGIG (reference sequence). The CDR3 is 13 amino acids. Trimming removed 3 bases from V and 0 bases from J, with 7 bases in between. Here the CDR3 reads CAWRRRSTDTQYF. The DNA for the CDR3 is TGTGCCTGGAGAAGACGGAGCACAGATACGCAGTATTTT.

The CDR3 coding sequence is TGCGCCAGCAGTGTTGGGCGCTTAACAGGGGTTGAAAAACTGTTTTTT. Translated, it gives CASSVGRLTGVEKLFF. The chain employs TRBV5-1 and TRBJ1-4, with 7 nucleotides matching TRBD1. This CDR3 region has 16 residues. Germline CDR1 SGHRS, CDR2 YFSETQ. J lost 7 bases, V lost 5 bases, and 14 bases had no gene match.

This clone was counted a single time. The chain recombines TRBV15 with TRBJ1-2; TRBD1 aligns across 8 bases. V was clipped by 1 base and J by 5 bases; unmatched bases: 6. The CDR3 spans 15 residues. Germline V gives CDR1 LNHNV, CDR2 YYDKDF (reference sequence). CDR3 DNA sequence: TGTGCCACCAGCAGAGGCGACAGGGGAATGTATGGCTACACCTTC. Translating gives CATSRGDRGMYGYTF.

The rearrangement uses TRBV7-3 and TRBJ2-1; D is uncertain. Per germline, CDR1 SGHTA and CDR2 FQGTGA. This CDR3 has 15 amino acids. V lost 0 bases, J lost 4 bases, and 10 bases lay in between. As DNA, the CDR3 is TGTGCCAGCAGCTTAACAGGGCAGGTTTACAATGAGCAGTTCTTC. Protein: CASSLTGQVYNEQFF.

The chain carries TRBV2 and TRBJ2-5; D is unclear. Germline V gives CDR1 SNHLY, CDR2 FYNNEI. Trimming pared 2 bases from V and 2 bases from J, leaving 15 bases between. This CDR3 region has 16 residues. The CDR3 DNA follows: TGTGCCAGCAGTGAACGAGGATCTGGGATTCAAGAGACCCAGTACTTC. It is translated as CASSERGSGIQETQYF.

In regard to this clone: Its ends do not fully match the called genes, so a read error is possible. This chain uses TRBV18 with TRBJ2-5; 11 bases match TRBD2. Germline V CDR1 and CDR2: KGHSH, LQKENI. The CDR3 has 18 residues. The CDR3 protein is CASSPPGTSGSRKETQYF. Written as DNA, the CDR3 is TGTGCCAGCTCTCCACCAGGCACTAGCGGGAGTCGTAAAGAGACCCAGTACTTC. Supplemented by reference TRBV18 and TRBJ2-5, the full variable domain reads NAGVMQNPRHLVRRRGQEARLRCSPMKGHSHVYWYRQLPEEGLKFMVYLQKENIIDESGMPKERFSAEFPKEGPSILRIQQVVRGDSAAYFCASSPPGTSGSRKETQYFGPGTRLLVL.

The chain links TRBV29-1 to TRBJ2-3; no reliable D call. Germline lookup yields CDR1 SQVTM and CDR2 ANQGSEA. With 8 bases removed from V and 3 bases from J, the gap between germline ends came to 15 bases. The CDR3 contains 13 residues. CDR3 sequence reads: CSHSRGVTDTQYF. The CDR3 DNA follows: TGCAGCCACTCCAGAGGAGTTACAGATACGCAGTATTTT.

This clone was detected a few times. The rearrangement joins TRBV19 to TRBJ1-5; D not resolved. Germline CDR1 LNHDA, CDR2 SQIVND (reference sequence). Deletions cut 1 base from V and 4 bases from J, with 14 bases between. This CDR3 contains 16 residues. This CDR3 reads CASSIAAEEGNQPQHF. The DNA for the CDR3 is TGTGCCAGTAGTATAGCGGCAGAAGAAGGAAATCAGCCCCAGCATTTT.

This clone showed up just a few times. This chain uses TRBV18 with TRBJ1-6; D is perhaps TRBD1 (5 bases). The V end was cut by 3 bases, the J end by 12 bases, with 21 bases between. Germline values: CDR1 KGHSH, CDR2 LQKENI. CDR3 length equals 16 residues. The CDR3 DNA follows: TGTGCCAGCTCACCTTCTGACGGGGCCGGGGGGATACCCCTCCACTTT. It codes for CASSPSDGAGGIPLHF.

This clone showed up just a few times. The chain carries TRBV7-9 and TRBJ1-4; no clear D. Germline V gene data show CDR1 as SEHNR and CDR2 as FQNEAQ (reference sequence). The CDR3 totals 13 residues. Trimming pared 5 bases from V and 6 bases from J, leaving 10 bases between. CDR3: CASSPWTDEKLFF. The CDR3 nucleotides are TGTGCCAGCAGCCCCTGGACTGATGAAAAACTGTTTTTT. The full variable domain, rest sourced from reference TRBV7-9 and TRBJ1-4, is DTGVSQNPRHKITKRGQNVTFRCDPISEHNRLYWYRQTLGQGPEFLTYFQNEAQLEKSRLLSDRFSAERPKGSFSTLEIQRTEQGDSAMYLCASSPWTDEKLFFGSGTQLSVL.

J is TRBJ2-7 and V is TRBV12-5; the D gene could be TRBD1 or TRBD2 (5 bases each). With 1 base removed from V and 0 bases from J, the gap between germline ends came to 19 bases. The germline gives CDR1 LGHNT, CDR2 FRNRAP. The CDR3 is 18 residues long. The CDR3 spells CASGLDWSWQGPSYEQYF. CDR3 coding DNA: TGTGCTAGTGGTTTGGACTGGAGTTGGCAGGGACCCTCCTACGAGCAGTACTTC.

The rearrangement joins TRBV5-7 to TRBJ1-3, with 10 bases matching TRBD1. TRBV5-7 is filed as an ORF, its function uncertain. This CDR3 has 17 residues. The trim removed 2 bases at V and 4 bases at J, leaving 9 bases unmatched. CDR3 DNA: TGTGCCAGCAGCTTCCGACAGGGGGCAAGATCGGGAAACACCATATATTTT. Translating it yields CASSFRQGARSGNTIYF.

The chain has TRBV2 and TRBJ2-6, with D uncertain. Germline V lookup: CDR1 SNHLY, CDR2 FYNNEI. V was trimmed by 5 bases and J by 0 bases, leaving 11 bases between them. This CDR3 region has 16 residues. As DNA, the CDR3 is TGTGCCAGCAGTCACGACTCGTACTCTGGGGCCAACGTCCTGACTTTC. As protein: CASSHDSYSGANVLTF.

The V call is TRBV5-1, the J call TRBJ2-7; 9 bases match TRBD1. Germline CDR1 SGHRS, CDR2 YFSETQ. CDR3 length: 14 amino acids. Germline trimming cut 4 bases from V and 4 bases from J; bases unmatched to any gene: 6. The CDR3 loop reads CASSTRQGVYEQYF. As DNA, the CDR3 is TGCGCCAGCAGCACAAGACAGGGGGTGTACGAGCAGTACTTC.

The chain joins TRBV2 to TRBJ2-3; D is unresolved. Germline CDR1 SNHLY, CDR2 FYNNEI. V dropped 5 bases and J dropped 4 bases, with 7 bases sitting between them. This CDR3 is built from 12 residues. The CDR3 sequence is CASSPLSDTQYF. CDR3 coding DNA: TGTGCCAGCAGTCCACTGTCAGATACGCAGTATTTT.

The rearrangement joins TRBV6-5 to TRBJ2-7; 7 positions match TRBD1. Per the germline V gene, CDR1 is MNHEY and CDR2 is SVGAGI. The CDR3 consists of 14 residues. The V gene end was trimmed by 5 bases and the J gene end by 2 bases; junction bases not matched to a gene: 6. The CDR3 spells CASSTYRGPYEQYF. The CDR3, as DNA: TGTGCCAGCAGTACATACAGGGGTCCCTACGAGCAGTACTTC.